These 29 T cell receptor beta chains share one sample of origin, sequenced in a study of naive and memory T cell subsets. These receptors' targets are unknown. Findings and caveats of the study: Possibly reflecting memory cells re-expressing CD45RA, a few larger clonotypes occurred in naive repertoires, especially CD8.

Two oligonucleotides, mixed equimolar, formed the beta constant-region primer covering TRBC1 and TRBC2. Four rounds of PCR amplified the ligated cDNA using nested alpha and beta constant-region primers plus SP2. In TCRdb, the UMI-ligation and nested PCR reads were re-called with MiXCR into one record per CDR3 protein. The repertoire holds 140,000 to 150,000 distinct CDR3 sequences, with about 20% as singletons. Sample: naive CD4+ T cells from blood. The source is a human donor in good health.

This clonotype was observed a single time. V gene TRBV5-1 combines with J gene TRBJ2-7, with 8 bases matching TRBD1. With 2 bases clipped from V and 3 bases from J, the junction kept 4 bases outside the gene matches. The CDR3 spans 14 residues. Germline values: CDR1 SGHRS, CDR2 YFSETQ. CDR3 nucleotides: TGCGCCAGCAGCTTTGGACAGGGACTCTACGAGCAGTACTTC. Residues: CASSFGQGLYEQYF.

This clonotype showed up just once. The chain employs TRBV18 and TRBJ1-3; the D is unclear. Germline loops: CDR1 KGHSH, CDR2 LQKENI. Trimming stripped 3 bases from V and 2 bases from J, with 8 bases between. The CDR3 is 14 residues long. The CDR3 spells CASSPTRTGNTIYF. DNA of the CDR3: TGTGCCAGCTCACCTACACGAACTGGAAACACCATATATTTT.

This clonotype was seen many times. V gene TRBV28 combines with J gene TRBJ2-7; 8 positions agree with TRBD1. Germline trimming cut 7 bases from V and 2 bases from J; bases unmatched to any gene: 7. Germline V CDR1 and CDR2: MDHEN, SYDVKM. The CDR3 contains 14 residues. CDR3 coding DNA: TGTGCCAGCAAAACAGGGGGGTTTACCTACGAGCAGTACTTC. It translates to CASKTGGFTYEQYF.

This clonotype was counted only a few times. J is TRBJ1-1 and V is TRBV12-3 or TRBV12-4; the D gene is possibly TRBD1 (5 bases). The CDR3 contains 15 residues. The V and J ends lost 5 bases and 0 bases respectively, with 13 bases between them. This chain's CDR3 is CASSLRSGLNTEAFF. For the CDR3, the DNA is TGTGCCAGCAGTCTACGATCAGGGTTGAACACTGAAGCTTTCTTT.

The chain employs TRBV28 and TRBJ2-5; 7 positions agree with TRBD1. This CDR3 comprises 14 residues. The J segment lost 2 bases and the V segment lost 4 bases, leaving 4 bases of the junction unmatched. Germline V lookup: CDR1 MDHEN, CDR2 SYDVKM. CDR3 nucleotides: TGTGCCAGCAGTTCACAGGGACAGCAAGAGACCCAGTACTTC. It codes for CASSSQGQQETQYF.

The V and J genes are TRBV2 and TRBJ2-7, with no clear D. CDR1 and CDR2 (germline): SNHLY, FYNNEI. V gave up 5 bases and J gave up 1 base, with 9 bases separating them. The CDR3 spans 13 residues. The CDR3 protein is CASSNLDSYEQYF. DNA for the CDR3: TGTGCCAGCAGTAACCTGGATTCCTACGAGCAGTACTTC.

The chain employs TRBV7-6 and TRBJ2-5; no clear D. This CDR3 comprises 13 residues. Trimming shortened V by 4 bases and J by 0 bases, and 6 bases separated the two germline ends. Germline loops: CDR1 SGHVS, CDR2 FNYEAQ. CDR3: CASSSTYQETQYF. The CDR3 DNA sequence: TGTGCCAGCAGCTCGACCTACCAAGAGACCCAGTACTTC. The whole variable domain, remainder taken from reference TRBV7-6 and TRBJ2-5, is GAGVSQSPRYKVTKRGQDVALRCDPISGHVSLYWYRQALGQGPEFLTYFNYEAQQDKSGLPNDRFSAERPEGSISTLTIQRTEQRDSAMYRCASSSTYQETQYFGPGTRLLVL.

The V and J genes are TRBV6-2 or TRBV6-3 and TRBJ1-1, with D possibly being TRBD1 (5 bases). Trimming pared 9 bases from V and 8 bases from J, leaving 16 bases between. The CDR3 length is 12 residues. Germline V gives CDR1 MNHEY, CDR2 SVGEGT. Here the CDR3 reads CASRGYRREAFF. The DNA of the CDR3 is TGTGCCAGTCGGGGGTACCGACGGGAAGCTTTCTTT.

The chain links TRBV6-5 to TRBJ1-1; no firm D call. Trimming pared 7 bases from V and 0 bases from J, leaving 15 bases between. This CDR3 is built from 15 residues. Germline loops: CDR1 MNHEY, CDR2 SVGAGI. This CDR3 reads CASNPVTPMNTEAFF. CDR3 nucleotide sequence: TGTGCCAGCAACCCAGTCACACCGATGAACACTGAAGCTTTCTTT.

This clonotype came up a few times. This rearrangement joins TRBV18 to TRBJ1-2; the D gene is possibly TRBD1 (6 bases). CDR1 is KGHSH and CDR2 is LQKENI in the germline V gene. V was trimmed by 3 bases and J by 6 bases, leaving 11 bases between them. CDR3 length equals 13 residues. CDR3 residues: CASSPRAGDGYTF. As DNA, the CDR3 is TGTGCCAGCTCACCCCGGGCAGGGGATGGCTACACCTTC.

This chain links TRBV12-5 with TRBJ1-1; D not resolved. V lost 7 bases and J lost 10, with 13 bases in between. The CDR3 consists of 11 residues. The germline V gene has CDR1 LGHNT and CDR2 FRNRAP. The DNA for the CDR3 is TGTGCTAGTGCGGTGAAGGTCGGAGCTTTCTTT. Protein product: CASAVKVGAFF. The variable domain in full, completed from reference TRBV12-5 and TRBJ1-1, reads DARVTQTPRHKVTEMGQEVTMRCQPILGHNTVFWYRQTMMQGLELLAYFRNRAPLDDSGMPKDRFSAEMPDATLATLKIQPSEPRDSAVYFCASAVKVGAFFGQGTRLTVV.

This clonotype was seen more than once but under ten times. The rearrangement links TRBV7-2 to TRBJ2-5, with D possibly TRBD1 on 5 matching bases. The germline V and J ends were trimmed by 5 bases and 2 bases, with 27 bases remaining between them. Germline CDR1 reads SGHTA; CDR2 reads FQGNSA. This CDR3 is built from 19 residues. CDR3 in DNA: TGTGCCAGCAGCCGTAAAAACGAAGGCGGAAGGGGTTGGCAAGAGACCCAGTACTTC. This codes for CASSRKNEGGRGWQETQYF.

The genes are TRBV29-1 and TRBJ1-1, with D possibly matching TRBD1 (5 bases). The CDR3 contains 13 residues. Trimming took off 4 bases at V and 5 bases at J, with 14 bases between the two ends. Germline CDR1 SQVTM, CDR2 ANQGSEA. The CDR3 reads CSVVGQGWTEAFF. The CDR3 DNA follows: TGCAGCGTTGTAGGGCAGGGTTGGACTGAAGCTTTCTTT.

This clonotype was detected ten times or more. The chain joins TRBV3-1 to TRBJ2-2; no reliable D call. V was shortened by 6 bases and J by 4 bases, with 9 bases between the two germline ends. Germline-derived CDR1 and CDR2 are LGHDT and YNNKEL (reference sequence). CDR3 size: 13 residues. The CDR3 spells CASRGDFTGELFF. In DNA, the CDR3 is TGTGCCAGCAGAGGCGACTTCACCGGGGAGCTGTTTTTT.

V usage is TRBV5-4 and J usage is TRBJ2-5; 11 positions agree with TRBD2. Germline values: CDR1 SGHNT, CDR2 YYREEE (reference sequence). This CDR3 comprises 17 residues. Losses at the gene ends were 0 bases for V and 3 bases for J; bases not matched to a gene: 7. CDR3 protein: CASSLERSSGGKETQYF. The DNA for the CDR3 is TGTGCCAGCAGCTTGGAGAGGTCTAGCGGGGGGAAAGAGACCCAGTACTTC.

The chain joins TRBV12-3 or TRBV12-4 to TRBJ2-3; D unresolved. V dropped 8 bases and J dropped 0 bases, with 3 bases sitting between them. CDR3 length: 11 residues. CDR3 bases: TGTGCCAGCGGTAGCACAGATACGCAGTATTTT. Protein: CASGSTDTQYF.

In its sample, this clonotype was seen a few times. This chain connects TRBV5-1 to TRBJ2-5, with D possibly matching TRBD1 (5 bases). Germline assignment: CDR1 SGHRS and CDR2 YFSETQ. Trimming pared 4 bases from V and 5 bases from J, leaving 15 bases between. The CDR3 has 14 residues. The CDR3 DNA is TGCGCCAGCAGCGCCTCGACAGTGGCGGAGACCCAGTACTTC. Translated, it gives CASSASTVAETQYF.

This clonotype was picked up many times. The rearrangement joins TRBV20-1 to TRBJ2-3; weak D call: TRBD1 (6 bases). CDR1 DFQATT and CDR2 SNEGSKA come from the germline V gene (reference sequence). The CDR3 covers 15 residues. V lost 6 bases to trimming and J lost 3 bases, with 19 bases between them. The CDR3 coding sequence is TGCAGTGCCCTAATCGGGGCAGGGGTTACAGATACGCAGTATTTT. It is translated as CSALIGAGVTDTQYF.

The V gene is TRBV29-1, the J gene TRBJ2-6; 7 nucleotides agree with TRBD2. The germline V gene encodes CDR1 SQVTM and CDR2 ANQGSEA. The CDR3 length is 14 residues. The V segment lost 5 bases and the J segment 4 bases; nucleotides outside the gene matches: 5. The CDR3 DNA reads as TGCAGCGTTTTGGGGACTACAGGGGCCAACGTCCTGACTTTC. Residues: CSVLGTTGANVLTF.

The chain uses TRBV6-5 and TRBJ2-7; D is tentatively TRBD1 or TRBD2 (5 bases each). The CDR3 sequence is 14 residues long. Trimming left V 6 bases short and J 3 bases short, with 15 bases between. In germline, CDR1 is MNHEY, CDR2 SVGAGI. The CDR3 DNA sequence: TGTGCCAGCAGCCCTCCAGGGACGGTCTACGAGCAGTACTTC. Encoded protein: CASSPPGTVYEQYF.

This clonotype has ten or more counts. The CDR3 nucleotides read TGTGCCAGCAGTACCGACACCCAGGGACGTCAGCCCCAGCATTTT. It is translated as CASSTDTQGRQPQHF. The rearrangement links TRBV6-2 or TRBV6-3 to TRBJ1-5, with D possibly TRBD1 on 5 matching bases. The length of the CDR3 is 15 residues. Germline lookup yields CDR1 MNHEY and CDR2 SVGEGT. Trimming shortened V by 5 bases and J by 6 bases, and 17 bases separated the two germline ends.

Of note for this clonotype: The junction shows a germline mismatch at one end, possibly a read error. The CDR3 DNA follows: TGTGTCAGCAGCTCAAGAATCCGGGACAGACTATACGAGCAGTACTTC. Its protein is CVSSSRIRDRLYEQYF. The J gene is TRBJ2-7, the V gene TRBV11-2; 7 nucleotides agree with TRBD1. This CDR3 has 16 residues. Germline loops: CDR1 SGHAT, CDR2 FQNNGV.

V gene TRBV20-1 combines with J gene TRBJ1-6; D remains ambiguous. V dropped 1 base and J dropped 0 bases, with 10 bases sitting between them. Germline CDR1 DFQATT, CDR2 SNEGSKA (reference sequence). The CDR3 is made up of 16 amino acids. CDR3 DNA sequence: TGCAGTGCTAGAGCATTCCCGAGCTCCTATAATTCACCCCTCCACTTT. Translated: CSARAFPSSYNSPLHF.

J is TRBJ2-5 and V is TRBV15, with TRBD1 as a possible D gene (6 bases). Germline V gives CDR1 LNHNV, CDR2 YYDKDF (reference sequence). Trimming pared 5 bases from V and 2 bases from J, leaving 15 bases between. The CDR3 sequence is 15 residues long. The CDR3 DNA is TGTGCCACCAGCGGACGTCGGACAGATCAAGAGACCCAGTACTTC. Amino acid sequence: CATSGRRTDQETQYF.

The chain links TRBV6-2 or TRBV6-3 to TRBJ2-3; no definite D call. Germline V CDR1 and CDR2: MNHEY, SVGEGT. The CDR3 has 15 amino acids. The ends were cut back, 4 bases at V and 2 bases at J, with 13 bases in the middle. The CDR3, as DNA: TGTGCCAGCAGTTGGGCCCTCGCTTACACAGATACGCAGTATTTT. Residues: CASSWALAYTDTQYF.

This clonotype was counted a few times. This rearrangement joins TRBV12-3 or TRBV12-4 to TRBJ2-3, with D possibly matching TRBD2 (5 bases). There are 13 residues in the CDR3. Trimming took 7 bases from V and 3 from J, leaving 11 bases between them. CDR3 sequence: CASTSSGTDTQYF. The DNA of the CDR3 is TGTGCCAGCACCTCTTCGGGGACAGATACGCAGTATTTT.

The chain joins TRBV7-9 to TRBJ2-7, with D unclear. CDR3 length equals 14 residues. Between the trimmed V and J ends, which lost 1 base and 4 bases, there was a span of 11 bases. Germline V gives CDR1 SEHNR, CDR2 FQNEAQ (reference sequence). In nucleotides, the CDR3 is TGTGCCAGCAGCTTAGAAGGCTACAAATACGAGCAGTACTTC. Translated: CASSLEGYKYEQYF.

This clonotype was observed many times. The chain employs TRBV12-3 or TRBV12-4 and TRBJ2-1; 11 nucleotides match TRBD1. The CDR3 extends over 15 amino acids. V was clipped by 5 bases and J by 8 bases; unmatched bases: 8. The CDR3: CASSPRTGGMYEQFF. The CDR3 region has the DNA TGTGCCAGCAGTCCGCGGACAGGGGGCATGTATGAGCAGTTCTTC.

The chain recombines TRBV4-3 with TRBJ1-1; D gene ambiguous. Germline assignment: CDR1 LGHNA and CDR2 YSLEER. The CDR3 has 16 amino acids. Trimming left V 0 bases short and J 4 bases short, with 15 bases between. The DNA for the CDR3 is TGCGCCAGCAGCCAAGAAGCGGGCACTCCGGGCACTGAAGCTTTCTTT. This encodes CASSQEAGTPGTEAFF.